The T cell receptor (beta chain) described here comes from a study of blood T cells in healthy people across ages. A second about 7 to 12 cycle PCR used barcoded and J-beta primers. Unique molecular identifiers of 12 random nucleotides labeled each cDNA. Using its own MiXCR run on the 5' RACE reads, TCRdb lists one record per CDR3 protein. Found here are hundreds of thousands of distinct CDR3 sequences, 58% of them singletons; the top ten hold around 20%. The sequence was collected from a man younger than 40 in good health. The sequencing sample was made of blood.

The CDR3: CASSRSRTYEQYF. The CDR3 DNA sequence: TGCGCCAGCAGCCGCTCTCGGACCTACGAGCAGTACTTC. This chain links TRBV4-3 with TRBJ2-7; D is unclear. The CDR3 is 13 residues long. The germline CDR1 and CDR2 sequences are LGHNA and YSLEER. Trimming removed 4 bases at V and 2 bases at J, with 9 bases between.